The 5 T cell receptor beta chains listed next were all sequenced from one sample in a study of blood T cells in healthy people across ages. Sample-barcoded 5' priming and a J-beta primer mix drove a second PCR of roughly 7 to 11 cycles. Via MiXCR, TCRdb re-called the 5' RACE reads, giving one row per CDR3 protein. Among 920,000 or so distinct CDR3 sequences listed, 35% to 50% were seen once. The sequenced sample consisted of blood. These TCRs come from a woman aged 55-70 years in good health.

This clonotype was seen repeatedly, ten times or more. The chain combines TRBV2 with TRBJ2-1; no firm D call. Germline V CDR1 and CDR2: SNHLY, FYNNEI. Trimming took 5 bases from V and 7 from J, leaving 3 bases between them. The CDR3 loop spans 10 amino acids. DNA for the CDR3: TGTGCCAGCAGTACAAATGAGCAGTTCTTC. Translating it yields CASSTNEQFF.

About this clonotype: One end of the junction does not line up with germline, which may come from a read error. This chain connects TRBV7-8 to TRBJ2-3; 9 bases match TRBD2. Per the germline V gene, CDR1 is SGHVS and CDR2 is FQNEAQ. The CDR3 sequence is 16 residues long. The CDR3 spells CASSLRLAGPTDTQYF. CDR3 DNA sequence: TGCGCCAGCAGCTTGCGGCTAGCGGGACCTACAGATACGCAGTATTTT.

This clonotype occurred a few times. The CDR3 nucleotides are TGTGCCAGCAGCAGGCCCCTCAGGGACAGAGAGTACGAGCAGTACTTC. Amino acids: CASSRPLRDREYEQYF. The chain uses TRBV21-1 and TRBJ2-4; TRBD1 was called by the table and not checked on the DNA. The assigned J gene may be wrong: the sequence end matches TRBJ2-7 better. TRBV21-1 has pseudogene status. The CDR3 extends over 16 amino acids.

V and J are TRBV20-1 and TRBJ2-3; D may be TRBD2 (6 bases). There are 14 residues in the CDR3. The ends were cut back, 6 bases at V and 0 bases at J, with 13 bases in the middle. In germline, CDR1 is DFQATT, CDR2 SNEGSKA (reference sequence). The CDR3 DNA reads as TGCAGTGCGCCGGGGGAAGATAGCACAGATACGCAGTATTTT. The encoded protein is CSAPGEDSTDTQYF.

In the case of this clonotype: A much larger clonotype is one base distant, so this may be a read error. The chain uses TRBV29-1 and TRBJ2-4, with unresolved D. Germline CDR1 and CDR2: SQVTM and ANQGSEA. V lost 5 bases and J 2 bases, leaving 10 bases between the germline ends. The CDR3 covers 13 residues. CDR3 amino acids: CSVREITKNIQYF. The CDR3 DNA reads TGCAGCGTTCGTGAAATAACCAAAAACATTCAGTACTTC.